The 12 T cell receptor beta chains below all came from one sample that was sequenced in a study of radiation and T cells in renal cell carcinoma (TCRdb year 2020). Receptors were amplified or captured by the immunoSEQ multiplex PCR assay. What TCRdb holds here is the immuneACCESS table cut down to in-frame rearrangements. Part of the clones is not present; checked against another copy, under half of the missing clones reflect an unresolved V gene, and the others are unexplained. A total of approximately 79,000 clones appear in this sample, 82% of them only once. The top ten clones comprise 5.8% of the sample. In the paper's terms, the time point label means: blood 2 weeks post-SBRT. The treatment or condition label here, explained by the study, means: 15 Gy SBRT to primary tumor, nephrectomy 4 weeks later. The input for sequencing was blood, taken from a patient whose treatment included radiotherapy and nephrectomy. All receptors derive from a man aged 55 to 70 with renal cell carcinoma.

The rearrangement links TRBV5-1 to TRBJ2-7, with unresolved D. Trimming took off 3 bases at V and 0 bases at J, with 1 base between the two ends. The CDR3 has 11 amino acids. The germline V gene encodes CDR1 SGHRS and CDR2 YFSETQ. The chain's CDR3 is CASSSSYEQYF. The CDR3 nucleotides are TGCGCCAGCAGCTCCTCCTACGAGCAGTACTTC.

The rearrangement uses TRBV6-1 and TRBJ2-5; D is perhaps TRBD1 (5 bases). In germline, CDR1 is MNHNS, CDR2 SASEGT. The CDR3 consists of 12 residues. Trimming took 8 bases from V and 3 from J, leaving 10 bases between them. The CDR3, as DNA: TGTGCCAGCGGGGCCCAAAAAGAGACCCAGTACTTC. Its translation: CASGAQKETQYF.

The chain joins TRBV29-1 to TRBJ2-5; 7 bases align to TRBD1. The closer fit of TRBJ2-7 to the DNA end suggests the J call may be wrong. Germline V CDR1 and CDR2: SQVTM, ANQGSEA. The CDR3 is 11 residues long. CDR3 sequence (DNA): TGCAGCGCCGACAGGGCTGGCGAGCAGTACTTC. Translated, it gives CSADRAGEQYF.

This chain links TRBV28 with TRBJ2-5, with D possibly TRBD2 on 6 matching bases. The CDR3 has 16 amino acids. Germline loops: CDR1 MDHEN, CDR2 SYDVKM. V was pared by 5 bases and J by 1 base, with 17 bases between. CDR3 in DNA: TGTGCCAGCAGTCTCTGGGGGTCTAGCGTCCAAGAGACCCAGTACTTC. This gives the protein CASSLWGSSVQETQYF.

The chain uses TRBV7-8 and TRBJ2-7; 8 nucleotides line up with TRBD2. Germline loops: CDR1 SGHVS, CDR2 FQNEAQ. The CDR3 has 16 amino acids. Trimming at V came to 0 bases and at J to 1 base, leaving 5 bases not matched to a gene. CDR3 sequence: CASSLAGIAGSYEQYF. CDR3 sequence (DNA): TGTGCCAGCAGCTTAGCGGGAATAGCGGGGTCCTACGAGCAGTACTTC.

A note on this clone: Other DNA sequences in this specimen translate into the identical CDR3. This chain connects TRBV28 to TRBJ2-7; unclear D gene. Trimming shortened V by 3 bases and J by 4 bases, and 4 bases separated the two germline ends. This CDR3 has 11 amino acids. Germline loops: CDR1 MDHEN, CDR2 SYDVKM. The CDR3, as DNA: TGTGCCAGCAGTTTGCTATACGAGCAGTACTTC. It specifies CASSLLYEQYF.

This clone occurred once. The chain recombines TRBV19 with TRBJ2-6, with 11 bases that match TRBD1. CDR1 LNHDA and CDR2 SQIVND come from the germline V gene (reference sequence). Trimming removed 5 bases from V and 0 bases from J; junction bases left unmatched: 6. There are 18 residues in the CDR3. In nucleotides, the CDR3 is TGTGCCAGTAGTCCAGGGACAGGGGGTAGCTCTGGGGCCAACGTCCTGACTTTC. Translating gives CASSPGTGGSSGANVLTF.

The V and J genes are TRBV11-2 and TRBJ2-1; D unclear. CDR3 length: 16 residues. Trimming stripped 4 bases from V and 8 bases from J, with 21 bases between. Germline CDR1 SGHAT, CDR2 FQNNGV. The CDR3 sequence is CASSSGERPRPHEQFF. DNA for the CDR3: TGTGCCAGCAGCTCGGGCGAACGGCCCCGACCCCATGAGCAGTTCTTC.

This clone was recorded once. The chain employs TRBV28 and TRBJ2-7; weak D call: TRBD2 (5 bases). Per germline, CDR1 MDHEN and CDR2 SYDVKM. CDR3 length: 15 amino acids. V was clipped by 5 bases and J by 0 bases, with 14 bases between them. The CDR3 here is CASSPDFLSSYEQYF. The CDR3 nucleotides read TGTGCCAGCAGTCCGGACTTCCTAAGCTCCTACGAGCAGTACTTC.

This clone was seen only once. The chain recombines TRBV4-3 with TRBJ2-1; 7 positions match TRBD1. J lost 4 bases, V lost 4 bases, and 7 bases had no gene match. The CDR3 totals 15 residues. Germline V CDR1 and CDR2: LGHNA, YSLEER. As DNA, the CDR3 is TGCGCCAGCAGCCTAGACAGGGACGGTTACAATGAGCAGTTCTTC. The encoded protein is CASSLDRDGYNEQFF.

Ten or more counts support this clone. The rearrangement links TRBV5-1 to TRBJ2-1; D ambiguous. This CDR3 spans 14 amino acids. Trimming stripped 1 base from V and 1 base from J, with 6 bases between. Germline CDR1 and CDR2: SGHRS and YFSETQ. The chain's CDR3 is CASSLRQSYNEQFF. CDR3 nucleotides: TGCGCCAGCAGCTTGCGGCAGTCCTACAATGAGCAGTTCTTC.

V gene TRBV4-3 combines with J gene TRBJ2-1, with D tentatively TRBD2 (6 bases). Germline V gene sequence: CDR1 LGHNA, CDR2 YSLEER. CDR3 length: 14 residues. V was clipped by 2 bases and J by 7 bases, with 12 bases between them. This chain's CDR3 is CASSQRGGWNEQFF. For the CDR3, the DNA is TGCGCCAGCAGCCAAAGAGGAGGGTGGAATGAGCAGTTCTTC.